A single T cell receptor beta chain is shown here with its context. Its antigen is not known. Investigators reverse transcribed all isolated RNA, so they sequenced expressed TCRB transcripts. Naive, central memory and regulatory T cell samples produced a mean of about 4 million reads. Clones were sequenced by immunoSEQ multiplex PCR, and TCRdb holds only the in-frame ones, with some missing. The table lists fewer than 250,000 clones, roughly 14% of them singletons. Germline V gives CDR1 SGHRS, CDR2 YFSETQ. The CDR3 sequence is 15 residues long. Trimming stripped 1 base from V and 2 bases from J, with 12 bases between. The data belong to a study of beta chain features in type 1 diabetes. Study-level background: Age and gender were similar between patients and healthy donors, as were cell yields.

General study points: When VDJ junctions were examined, type 1 diabetes patients showed fewer insertions and more deletions. Relative to healthy donors, patients appeared to have naive, central memory and Treg TCRB repertoires that were more similar.

This chain joins TRBV5-1 and TRBJ1-1; D unclear. Sequencing used naive CD4+ T cells from blood. This TCR came from a woman aged 40 to 50 in good health. Here the CDR3 DNA reads TGCGCCAGCAGCTTGCAGGAAAGCCCCAACACTGAAGCTTTCTTT. This translates into CASSLQESPNTEAFF.